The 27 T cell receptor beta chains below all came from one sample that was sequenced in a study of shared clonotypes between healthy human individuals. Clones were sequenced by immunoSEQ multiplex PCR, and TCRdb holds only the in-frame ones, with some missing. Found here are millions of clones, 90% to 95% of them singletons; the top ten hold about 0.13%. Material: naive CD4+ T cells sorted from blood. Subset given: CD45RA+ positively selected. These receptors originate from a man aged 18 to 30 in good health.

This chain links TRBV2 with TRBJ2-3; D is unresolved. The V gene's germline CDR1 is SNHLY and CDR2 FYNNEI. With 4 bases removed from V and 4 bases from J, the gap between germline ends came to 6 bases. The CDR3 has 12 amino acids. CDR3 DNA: TGTGCCAGCAGTGCTACCTCAGATACGCAGTATTTT. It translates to CASSATSDTQYF.

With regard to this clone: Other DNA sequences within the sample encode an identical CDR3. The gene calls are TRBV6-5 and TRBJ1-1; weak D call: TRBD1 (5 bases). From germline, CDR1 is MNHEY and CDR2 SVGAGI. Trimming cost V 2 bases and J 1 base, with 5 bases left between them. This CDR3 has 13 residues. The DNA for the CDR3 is TGTGCCAGCAGTTACACAGGGAACACTGAAGCTTTCTTT. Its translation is CASSYTGNTEAFF.

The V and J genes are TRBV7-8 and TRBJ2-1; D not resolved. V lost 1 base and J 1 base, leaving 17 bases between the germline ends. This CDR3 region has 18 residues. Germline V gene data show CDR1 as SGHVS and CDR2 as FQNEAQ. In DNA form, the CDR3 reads TGTGCCAGCAGCTTAGACTCTAGTGGGATAGGGTCCTACAATGAGCAGTTCTTC. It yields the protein CASSLDSSGIGSYNEQFF. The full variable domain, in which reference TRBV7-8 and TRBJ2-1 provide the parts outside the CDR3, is GAGVSQSPRYKVAKRGQDVALRCDPISGHVSLFWYQQALGQGPEFLTYFQNEAQLDKSGLPSDRFFAERPEGSVSTLKIQRTQQEDSAVYLCASSLDSSGIGSYNEQFFGPGTRLTVL.

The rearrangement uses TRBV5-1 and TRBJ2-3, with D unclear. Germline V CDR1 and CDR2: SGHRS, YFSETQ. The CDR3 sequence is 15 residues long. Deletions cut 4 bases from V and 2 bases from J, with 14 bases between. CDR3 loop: CASSPASDPTDTQYF. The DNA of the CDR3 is TGCGCCAGCAGCCCAGCCTCAGATCCCACAGATACGCAGTATTTT.

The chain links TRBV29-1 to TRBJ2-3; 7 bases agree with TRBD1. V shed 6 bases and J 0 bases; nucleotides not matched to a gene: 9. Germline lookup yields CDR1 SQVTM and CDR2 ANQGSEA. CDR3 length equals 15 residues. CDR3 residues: CSVATGTVSTDTQYF. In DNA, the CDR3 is TGCAGCGTCGCCACCGGGACAGTAAGCACAGATACGCAGTATTTT.

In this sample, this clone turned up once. The CDR3 region has the DNA TGCGCCAGCAGCAGAACCCAACCTTCAACGGGGAATAAAAACATTCAGTACTTC. Translating it yields CASSRTQPSTGNKNIQYF. J is TRBJ2-4 and V is TRBV4-1; D possibly corresponds to TRBD2 (5 bases). CDR3 length: 18 residues. V gave up 5 bases and J gave up 4 bases, with 24 bases separating them. Germline values: CDR1 MGHRA, CDR2 YSYEKL.

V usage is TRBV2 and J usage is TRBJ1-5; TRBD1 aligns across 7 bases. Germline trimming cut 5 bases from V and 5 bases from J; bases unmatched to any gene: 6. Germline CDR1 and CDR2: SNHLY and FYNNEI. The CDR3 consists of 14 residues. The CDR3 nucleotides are TGTGCCAGCAGTCTACAGGGGATGCATCAGCCCCAGCATTTT. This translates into CASSLQGMHQPQHF.

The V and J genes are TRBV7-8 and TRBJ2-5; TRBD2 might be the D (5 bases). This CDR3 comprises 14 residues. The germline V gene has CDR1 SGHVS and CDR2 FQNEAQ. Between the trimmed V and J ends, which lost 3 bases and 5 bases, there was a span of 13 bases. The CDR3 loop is CASSFFQRGETQYF. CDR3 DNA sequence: TGTGCCAGCAGCTTCTTTCAAAGAGGGGAGACCCAGTACTTC. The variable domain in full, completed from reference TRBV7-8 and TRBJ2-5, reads GAGVSQSPRYKVAKRGQDVALRCDPISGHVSLFWYQQALGQGPEFLTYFQNEAQLDKSGLPSDRFFAERPEGSVSTLKIQRTQQEDSAVYLCASSFFQRGETQYFGPGTRLLVL.

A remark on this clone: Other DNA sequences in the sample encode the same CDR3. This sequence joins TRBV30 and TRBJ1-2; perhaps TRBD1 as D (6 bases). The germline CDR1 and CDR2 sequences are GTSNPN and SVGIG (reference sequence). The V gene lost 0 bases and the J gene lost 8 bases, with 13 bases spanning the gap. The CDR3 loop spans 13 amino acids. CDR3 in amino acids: CAWSVGGARGYTF. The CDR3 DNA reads TGTGCCTGGAGTGTTGGGGGGGCGCGAGGCTACACCTTC. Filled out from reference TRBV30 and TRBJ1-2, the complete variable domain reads SQTIHQWPATLVQPVGSPLSLECTVEGTSNPNLYWYRQAAGRGLQLLFYSVGIGQISSEVPQNLSASRPQDRQFILSSKKLLLSDSGFYLCAWSVGGARGYTFGSGTRLTVV.

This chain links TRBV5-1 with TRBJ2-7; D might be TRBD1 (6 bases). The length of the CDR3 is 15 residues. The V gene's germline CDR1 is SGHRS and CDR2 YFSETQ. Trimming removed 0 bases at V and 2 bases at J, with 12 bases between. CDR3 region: CASSLVSQGTYEQYF. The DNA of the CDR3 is TGCGCCAGCAGCTTGGTGTCGCAGGGGACCTACGAGCAGTACTTC.

CDR3 coding DNA: TGTGCCAGCAGCGTATTGACAGGGAAGGTACACGGCTACACCTTC. Translated, it gives CASSVLTGKVHGYTF. V is TRBV9 and J is TRBJ1-2, with TRBD1 matching over 7 bases. CDR3 length equals 15 residues. J lost 8 bases, V lost 1 base, and 11 bases had no gene match. The germline CDR1 and CDR2 sequences are SGDLS and YYNGEE.

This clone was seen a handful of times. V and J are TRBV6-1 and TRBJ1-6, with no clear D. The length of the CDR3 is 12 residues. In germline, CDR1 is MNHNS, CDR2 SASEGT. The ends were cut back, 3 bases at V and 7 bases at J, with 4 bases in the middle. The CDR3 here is CASSDQNSPLHF. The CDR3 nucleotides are TGTGCCAGCAGTGATCAGAATTCACCCCTCCACTTT.

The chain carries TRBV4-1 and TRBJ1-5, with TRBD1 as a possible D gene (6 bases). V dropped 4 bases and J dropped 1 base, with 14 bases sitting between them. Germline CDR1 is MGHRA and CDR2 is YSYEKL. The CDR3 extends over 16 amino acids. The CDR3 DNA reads TGCGCCAGCAGCCCTATCGGGGGGGCGAGCAATCAGCCCCAGCATTTT. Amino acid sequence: CASSPIGGASNQPQHF.

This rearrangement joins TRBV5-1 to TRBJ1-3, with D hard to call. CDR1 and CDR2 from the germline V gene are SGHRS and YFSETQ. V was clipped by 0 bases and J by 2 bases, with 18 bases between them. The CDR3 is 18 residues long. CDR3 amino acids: CASSLVSGPAKTGNTIYF. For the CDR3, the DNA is TGCGCCAGCAGCTTGGTTTCGGGCCCCGCTAAGACTGGAAACACCATATATTTT. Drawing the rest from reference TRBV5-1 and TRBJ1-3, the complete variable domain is KAGVTQTPRYLIKTRGQQVTLSCSPISGHRSVSWYQQTPGQGLQFLFEYFSETQRNKGNFPGRFSGRQFSNSRSEMNVSTLELGDSALYLCASSLVSGPAKTGNTIYFGEGSWLTVV.

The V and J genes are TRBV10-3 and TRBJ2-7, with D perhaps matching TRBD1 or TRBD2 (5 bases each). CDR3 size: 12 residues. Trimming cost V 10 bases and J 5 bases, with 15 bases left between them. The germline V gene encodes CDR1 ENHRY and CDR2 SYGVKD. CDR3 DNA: TGTGCCAGCAGGGAGAGCGGCAACGAGCAGTACTTC. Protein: CASRESGNEQYF.

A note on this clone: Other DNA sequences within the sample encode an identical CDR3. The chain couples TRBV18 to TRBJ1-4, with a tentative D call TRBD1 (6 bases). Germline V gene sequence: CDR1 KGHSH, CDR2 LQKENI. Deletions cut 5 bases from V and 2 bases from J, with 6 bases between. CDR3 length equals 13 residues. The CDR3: CASSRGTNEKLFF. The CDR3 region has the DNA TGTGCCAGCTCAAGGGGGACTAATGAAAAACTGTTTTTT.

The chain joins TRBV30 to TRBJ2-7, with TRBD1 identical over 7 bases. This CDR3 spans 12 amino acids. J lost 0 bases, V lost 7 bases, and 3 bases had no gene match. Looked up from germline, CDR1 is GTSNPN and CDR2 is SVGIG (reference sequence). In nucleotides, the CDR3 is TGTGCCTCCAGGGACAGCTCCTACGAGCAGTACTTC. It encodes CASRDSSYEQYF. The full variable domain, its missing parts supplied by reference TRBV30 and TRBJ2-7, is SQTIHQWPATLVQPVGSPLSLECTVEGTSNPNLYWYRQAAGRGLQLLFYSVGIGQISSEVPQNLSASRPQDRQFILSSKKLLLSDSGFYLCASRDSSYEQYFGPGTRLTVT.

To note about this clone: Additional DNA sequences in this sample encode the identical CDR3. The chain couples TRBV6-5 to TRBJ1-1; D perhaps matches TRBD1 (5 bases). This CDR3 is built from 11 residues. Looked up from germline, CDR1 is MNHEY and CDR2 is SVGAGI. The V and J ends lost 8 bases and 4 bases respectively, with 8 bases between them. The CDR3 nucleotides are TGTGCCAGCGCCCAGGGCACTGAAGCTTTCTTT. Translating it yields CASAQGTEAFF.

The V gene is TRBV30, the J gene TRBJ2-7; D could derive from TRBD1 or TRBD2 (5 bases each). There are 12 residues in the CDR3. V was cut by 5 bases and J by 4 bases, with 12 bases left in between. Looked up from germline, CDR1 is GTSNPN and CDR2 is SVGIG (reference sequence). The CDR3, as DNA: TGTGCCTGGGCCCGGGACGGGTACGAGCAGTACTTC. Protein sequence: CAWARDGYEQYF.

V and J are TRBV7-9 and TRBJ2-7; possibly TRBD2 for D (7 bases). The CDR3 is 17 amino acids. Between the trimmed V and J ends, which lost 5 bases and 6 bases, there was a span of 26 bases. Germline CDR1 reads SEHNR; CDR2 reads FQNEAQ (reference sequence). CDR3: CASSARGAALAWREQYF. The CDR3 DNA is TGTGCCAGCAGCGCAAGGGGGGCGGCACTAGCGTGGCGCGAGCAGTACTTC.

The CDR3 here is CASSSSGGAFDTQYF. The CDR3 DNA follows: TGCGCCAGCAGCTCTAGCGGGGGGGCCTTTGATACGCAGTATTTT. The genes are TRBV5-1 and TRBJ2-3, with TRBD2 matching over 12 bases. This CDR3 contains 15 residues. V lost 3 bases and J lost 6; bases outside the gene matches: 5. CDR1 and CDR2 from the germline V gene are SGHRS and YFSETQ.

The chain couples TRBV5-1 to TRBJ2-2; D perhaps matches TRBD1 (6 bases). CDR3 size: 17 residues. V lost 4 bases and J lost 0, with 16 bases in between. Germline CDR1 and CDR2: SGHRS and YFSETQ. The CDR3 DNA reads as TGCGCCAGCAGCCCCAAGACAGGACGAGCGAACACCGGGGAGCTGTTTTTT. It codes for CASSPKTGRANTGELFF.

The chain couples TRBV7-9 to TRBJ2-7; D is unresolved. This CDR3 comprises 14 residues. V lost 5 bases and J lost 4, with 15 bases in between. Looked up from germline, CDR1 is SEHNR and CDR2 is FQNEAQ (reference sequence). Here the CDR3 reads CASSVVPTQYEQYF. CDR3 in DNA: TGTGCCAGCAGCGTCGTTCCAACCCAGTACGAGCAGTACTTC.

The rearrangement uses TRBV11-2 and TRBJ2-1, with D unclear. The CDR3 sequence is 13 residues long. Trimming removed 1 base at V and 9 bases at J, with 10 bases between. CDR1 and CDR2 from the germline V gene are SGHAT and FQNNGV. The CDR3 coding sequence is TGTGCCAGCAGCTTAGTCCCTAGAGCTGAGCAGTTCTTC. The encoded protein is CASSLVPRAEQFF. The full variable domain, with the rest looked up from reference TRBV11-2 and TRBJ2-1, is EAGVAQSPRYKIIEKRQSVAFWCNPISGHATLYWYQQILGQGPKLLIQFQNNGVVDDSQLPKDRFSAERLKGVDSTLKIQPAKLEDSAVYLCASSLVPRAEQFFGPGTRLTVL.

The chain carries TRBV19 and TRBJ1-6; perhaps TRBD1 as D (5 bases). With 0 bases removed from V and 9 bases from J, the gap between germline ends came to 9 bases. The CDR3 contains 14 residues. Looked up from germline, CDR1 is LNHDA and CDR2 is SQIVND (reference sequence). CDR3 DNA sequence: TGTGCCAGTAGTATAGAAATAGGGGTTTCACCCCTCCACTTT. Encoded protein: CASSIEIGVSPLHF.

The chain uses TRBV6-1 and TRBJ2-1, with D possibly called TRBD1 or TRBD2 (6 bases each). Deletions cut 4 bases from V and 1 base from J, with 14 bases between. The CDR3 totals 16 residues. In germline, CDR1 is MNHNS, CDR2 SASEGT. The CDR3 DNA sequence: TGTGCCAGCAGTGTACTCGGGGGCGGGTCCTACAATGAGCAGTTCTTC. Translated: CASSVLGGGSYNEQFF.

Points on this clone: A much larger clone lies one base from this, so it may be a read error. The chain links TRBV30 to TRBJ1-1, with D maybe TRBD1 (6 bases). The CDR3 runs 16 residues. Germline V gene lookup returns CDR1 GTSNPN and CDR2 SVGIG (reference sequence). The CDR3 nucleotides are TGTGTCTGGAGGTCCAGGGGAAGGGGGGACTACACTGAAGCTTTCTTT. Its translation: CVWRSRGRGDYTEAFF.